These 18 T cell receptor beta chains were all obtained from the same sample, sequenced in a study of blood T cells in healthy people across ages. Next came a second PCR, run for about 6 to 11 cycles, which used a sample-barcoded 5' primer along with a J-beta primer mix. In TCRdb, the 5' RACE reads were re-called with MiXCR into one record per CDR3 protein. Of roughly 800,000 distinct CDR3 sequences listed, about 26% are singletons. The same specimen was also included in a second study, on T cells of mothers and their children.

The sequencing input was blood. Receptors were obtained from a boy aged 10-17 years in good health.

This clonotype has only a few counts. The CDR3: CASSVVASDYEQYF. The CDR3 nucleotides are TGTGCCAGCAGCGTAGTGGCTAGCGACTACGAGCAGTACTTC. The V and J genes are TRBV9 and TRBJ2-7; possibly TRBD2 for D (6 bases). Trimming pared 0 bases from V and 3 bases from J, leaving 10 bases between. Germline V gives CDR1 SGDLS, CDR2 YYNGEE. The CDR3 runs to 14 residues.

The V gene is TRBV9, the J gene TRBJ2-7, with D perhaps TRBD1 (6 bases). CDR1 SGDLS and CDR2 YYNGEE come from the germline V gene. The CDR3 covers 14 residues. V shed 0 bases and J shed 2 bases, with 9 bases lying between them. CDR3 sequence reads: CASSVGGQPYEQYF. CDR3 DNA: TGTGCCAGCAGCGTAGGGGGACAACCCTACGAGCAGTACTTC.

The rearrangement links TRBV29-1 to TRBJ2-1, with TRBD2 as a possible D gene (5 bases). Trimming left V 8 bases short and J 5 bases short, with 19 bases between. CDR3 size: 14 residues. The germline gives CDR1 SQVTM, CDR2 ANQGSEA. The CDR3 DNA is TGCAGCACCGGTTCCCGCTCGGGGAACAATGAGCAGTTCTTC. Translation: CSTGSRSGNNEQFF.

This clonotype was seen a handful of times. V is TRBV5-5 and J is TRBJ1-4, with TRBD1 as a possible D gene (5 bases). CDR1 and CDR2 (germline): SGHKS, YYEKEE (reference sequence). Trimming took off 2 bases at V and 4 bases at J, with 12 bases between the two ends. The CDR3 is made up of 15 amino acids. The CDR3 loop reads CASSFDREVNEKLFF. CDR3 nucleotides: TGTGCCAGCAGCTTCGACAGAGAAGTTAATGAAAAACTGTTTTTT.

Only one count was recorded for this clonotype. The rearrangement uses TRBV7-6 and TRBJ1-1; D not certain. The CDR3 runs 15 residues. Germline CDR1 is SGHVS and CDR2 is FNYEAQ. The ends were cut back, 2 bases at V and 5 bases at J, with 15 bases in the middle. The CDR3 is CASSLSDGGRTEAFF. DNA for the CDR3: TGTGCCAGCAGCTTAAGTGATGGAGGACGGACTGAAGCTTTCTTT.

This clonotype has just a few counts. This chain joins TRBV30 and TRBJ1-5, with D perhaps TRBD1 (6 bases). The V gene lost 0 bases and the J gene lost 6 bases, with 12 bases spanning the gap. Germline loops: CDR1 GTSNPN, CDR2 SVGIG (reference sequence). There are 14 residues in the CDR3. Here the CDR3 DNA reads TGTGCCTGGAGTGTACGGGGGGGGCTTCAGCCCCAGCATTTT. Its translation is CAWSVRGGLQPQHF.

This chain links TRBV7-6 with TRBJ2-5, with 8 bases that match TRBD1. Germline CDR1 SGHVS, CDR2 FNYEAQ. This CDR3 contains 18 residues. V was clipped by 5 bases and J by 5 bases; unmatched bases: 19. The CDR3 here is CASSPRVVSGQARETQYF. As DNA, the CDR3 is TGTGCCAGCAGCCCCCGAGTGGTGTCGGGACAGGCCAGGGAGACCCAGTACTTC.

This clonotype has more than one count but fewer than ten. V and J are TRBV7-9 and TRBJ2-1, with D unclear. V shed 5 bases and J shed 7 bases, with 21 bases lying between them. The CDR3 totals 16 residues. CDR1 and CDR2 (germline): SEHNR, FQNEAQ (reference sequence). The CDR3 region has the DNA TGTGCCAGCAGCCCAGGCCCGGCACTGGCCGGAAATGAGCAGTTCTTC. Translating it yields CASSPGPALAGNEQFF.

As to this clonotype: Here the CDR3 omits its conserved ending phenylalanine or tryptophan, so a read error is the likely source. The V gene is TRBV4-1, the J gene TRBJ2-1; unclear D gene. The DNA matches TRBJ2-5 better at its end, which makes the J call doubtful. This CDR3 has 12 residues. CDR1 and CDR2 (germline): MGHRA, YSYEKL. CDR3 sequence reads: CASSHVAETQYL. In nucleotides, the CDR3 is TGCGCCAGCAGCCATGTGGCGGAGACCCAGTACCTC.

The V and J genes are TRBV6-5 and TRBJ2-7; TRBD2 might be the D (6 bases). This CDR3 is 15 amino acids long. The V gene lost 6 bases and the J gene lost 0 bases, with 15 bases spanning the gap. Per the germline V gene, CDR1 is MNHEY and CDR2 is SVGAGI. The CDR3 DNA sequence: TGTGCCAGCAGAGGCTTCGACGGGGGCTCCTACGAGCAGTACTTC. Translated: CASRGFDGGSYEQYF.

This clonotype was observed a handful of times. The V call is TRBV9, the J call TRBJ2-5, with 8 bases fitting TRBD1. CDR3 length equals 16 residues. Per germline, CDR1 SGDLS and CDR2 YYNGEE. The V gene end was trimmed by 4 bases and the J gene end by 4 bases; junction bases not matched to a gene: 12. Written as DNA, the CDR3 is TGTGCCAGCAGCCCCTCAGGACAGGGCTCAAGAGAGACCCAGTACTTC. Its protein product is CASSPSGQGSRETQYF.

The chain joins TRBV12-3 or TRBV12-4 to TRBJ1-1; D gene unclear. The CDR3 runs to 13 residues. Trimming pared 1 base from V and 10 bases from J, leaving 13 bases between. CDR3 protein: CASSLGYRLPAFF. The DNA of the CDR3 is TGTGCCAGCAGTTTAGGATACCGCCTCCCAGCTTTCTTT.

A few counts support this clonotype. This rearrangement joins TRBV5-5 to TRBJ1-2; tentatively, D is TRBD1 (5 bases). CDR1 is SGHKS and CDR2 is YYEKEE in the germline V gene (reference sequence). Trimming took off 4 bases at V and 2 bases at J, with 15 bases between the two ends. There are 15 residues in the CDR3. The CDR3 loop is CASSISLGQNYGYTF. CDR3 in DNA: TGTGCCAGCAGCATCTCCCTCGGACAAAACTATGGCTACACCTTC.

The chain uses TRBV20-1 and TRBJ2-5; 12 nucleotides align to TRBD2. This CDR3 comprises 18 residues. The J segment lost 5 bases and the V segment lost 4 bases, leaving 17 bases of the junction unmatched. In germline, CDR1 is DFQATT, CDR2 SNEGSKA (reference sequence). CDR3 residues: CSATEVLAGGRYRETQYF. CDR3 DNA: TGCAGTGCTACAGAGGTCCTAGCGGGGGGGCGTTATCGTGAGACCCAGTACTTC.

This chain connects TRBV20-1 to TRBJ1-2, with TRBD1 identical over 7 bases. Germline V gives CDR1 DFQATT, CDR2 SNEGSKA (reference sequence). The CDR3 covers 15 residues. V lost 6 bases to trimming and J lost 7 bases; unmatched junction nucleotides: 17. DNA for the CDR3: TGCAGTGCCCCCAAAGGGCAGGGGGTGCTGGGTGGCTACACCTTC. Encoded protein: CSAPKGQGVLGGYTF.

In its sample, this clonotype was seen many times. J is TRBJ2-3 and V is TRBV7-3; D possibly corresponds to TRBD2 (6 bases). This CDR3 has 14 amino acids. V gave up 4 bases and J gave up 0 bases, with 8 bases separating them. In germline, CDR1 is SGHTA, CDR2 FQGTGA. The CDR3 is CASSSGTSTDTQYF. The DNA for the CDR3 is TGTGCCAGCAGCTCCGGGACTAGCACAGATACGCAGTATTTT.

This chain uses TRBV5-1 with TRBJ2-7, with a possible D match to TRBD2 (6 bases). Trimming removed 0 bases from V and 5 bases from J, with 15 bases in between. Germline CDR1 is SGHRS and CDR2 is YFSETQ. The CDR3 extends over 15 amino acids. The CDR3 sequence: CASSLGALAGDEQYF. The CDR3 region has the DNA TGCGCCAGCAGCTTGGGGGCACTAGCCGGCGACGAGCAGTACTTC.

J is TRBJ2-5 and V is TRBV12-3 or TRBV12-4; 10 bases map to TRBD2. The CDR3 is 16 residues long. J was trimmed by 4 bases and V by 2 bases; bases with no gene match: 7. CDR3 protein: CASSLKLAGLPETQYF. CDR3 in DNA: TGTGCCAGCAGTTTAAAACTAGCGGGGTTACCAGAGACCCAGTACTTC.